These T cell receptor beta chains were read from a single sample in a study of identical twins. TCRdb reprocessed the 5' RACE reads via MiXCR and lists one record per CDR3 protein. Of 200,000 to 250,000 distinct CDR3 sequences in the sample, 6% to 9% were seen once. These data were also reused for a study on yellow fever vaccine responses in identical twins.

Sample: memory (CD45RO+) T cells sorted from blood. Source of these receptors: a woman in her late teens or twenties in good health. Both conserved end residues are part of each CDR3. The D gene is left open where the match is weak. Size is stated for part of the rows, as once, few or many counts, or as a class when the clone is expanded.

CASTLSGPGETQYF	TGTGCCAGCACCCTTTCCGGGCCGGGGGAGACCCAGTACTTC	-	TRBJ2-5	TRBV7-6	few
CASSPPGQETQYF	TGTGCTAGCAGCCCTCCGGGACAAGAGACCCAGTACTTC	-	TRBJ2-5	TRBV7-7	-
CASSRSDTQYF	TGTGCCAGCAGCCGTTCGGATACGCAGTATTTT	-	TRBJ2-3	TRBV12-3/TRBV12-4	few
CASSLPANEQFF	TGCGCCAGCAGCTTGCCCGCCAATGAGCAGTTCTTC	-	TRBJ2-1	TRBV5-1	many
CSVDGRGAYEQYF	TGCAGCGTGGACGGCAGGGGCGCCTACGAGCAGTACTTC	-	TRBJ2-7	TRBV29-1	-
CATSSRTSGSNEQFF	TGTGCCACCAGCAGCAGGACTAGCGGGAGTAATGAGCAGTTCTTC	TRBD2	TRBJ2-1	TRBV15	few
CSLGEVRRGSTQETQYF	TGCAGCCTTGGGGAGGTTCGGCGGGGGTCCACCCAAGAGACCCAGTACTTC	TRBD2	TRBJ2-5	TRBV29-1	few
CSAGPDTEAFF	TGCAGTGCTGGGCCGGACACTGAAGCTTTCTTT	-	TRBJ1-1	TRBV20-1	-
CSVGTSGRAQTQYF	TGCAGCGTTGGGACTAGCGGGAGGGCGCAGACCCAGTACTTC	TRBD2	TRBJ2-5	TRBV29-1	many
CASGSGTSGFNEQFF	TGTGCTAGTGGATCCGGGACTAGCGGATTCAATGAGCAGTTCTTC	TRBD2	TRBJ2-1	TRBV12-5	many
CASSPQVIDNSPLHF	TGTGCCAGCAGCCCACAGGTGATCGATAATTCACCCCTCCACTTT	-	TRBJ1-6	TRBV11-2	-
CSARDQQVSGNTGELFF	TGCAGTGCTAGAGATCAACAGGTCTCGGGGAACACCGGGGAGCTGTTTTTT	-	TRBJ2-2	TRBV20-1	many
CASSQDLGGAGTDTQYF	TGTGCCAGCAGCCAAGATCTCGGGGGGGCCGGCACAGATACGCAGTATTTT	TRBD2	TRBJ2-3	TRBV4-2	few
CASRSQGASSGNTIYF	TGTGCAAGTCGCTCCCAGGGCGCTAGCTCTGGAAACACCATATATTTT	-	TRBJ1-3	TRBV12-2	-
CASSQDTGFRTEAFF	TGTGCCAGCAGCCAAGATACAGGGTTTAGGACTGAAGCTTTCTTT	-	TRBJ1-1	TRBV4-2	-
CASSSTPGRNEKLFF	TGTGCCAGCAGTTCTACCCCGGGACGAAATGAAAAACTGTTTTTT	-	TRBJ1-4	TRBV12-3/TRBV12-4	many
CASWDSYSNQPQHF	TGTGCCAGCTGGGACAGCTATAGCAATCAGCCCCAGCATTTT	TRBD1	TRBJ1-5	TRBV6-1	-
CAISDIGETQYF	TGTGCCATCAGTGATATAGGAGAGACCCAGTACTTC	-	TRBJ2-5	TRBV10-3	many
CSARDQNRRNEQFF	TGCAGTGCTAGAGATCAAAATAGGCGGAATGAGCAGTTCTTC	-	TRBJ2-1	TRBV20-1	-
CASSRLGANEQFF	TGTGCCAGCTCAAGACTAGGAGCCAATGAGCAGTTCTTC	-	TRBJ2-1	TRBV18	-
CASRHGTGELFF	TGCGCCAGCAGACATGGCACCGGGGAGCTGTTTTTT	-	TRBJ2-2	TRBV5-1	-
CASSFAAGLATDTQYF	TGTGCCAGCAGTTTCGCGGCGGGACTAGCAACAGATACGCAGTATTTT	TRBD2	TRBJ2-3	TRBV27	few
CASSYREGTRTDTQYF	TGTGCCAGCAGTTACCGGGAGGGAACCCGCACAGATACGCAGTATTTT	TRBD2	TRBJ2-3	TRBV6-2/TRBV6-3	-
CASSFVLRTDTQYF	TGTGCCAGCAGTTTCGTACTACGCACAGATACGCAGTATTTT	-	TRBJ2-3	TRBV27	few
CASSFVVGGQPQHF	TGTGCCAGCAGCTTCGTGGTTGGCGGTCAGCCCCAGCATTTT	-	TRBJ1-5	TRBV7-2	few
CASGRAYTDTQYF	TGTGCCAGCGGGAGGGCCTACACAGATACGCAGTATTTT	TRBD2	TRBJ2-3	TRBV9	-
CSAPGWLAGADTQYF	TGCAGTGCCCCAGGGTGGCTAGCTGGGGCAGATACGCAGTATTTT	-	TRBJ2-3	TRBV20-1	-
CASSRGTGEFGGELFF	TGTGCCAGCAGCCGAGGGACAGGGGAGTTTGGCGGGGAGCTGTTTTTT	TRBD1	TRBJ2-2	TRBV11-2	-
CASSIQRGSNYEQYF	TGTGCCAGCAGCATCCAGCGGGGGAGTAACTACGAGCAGTACTTC	TRBD2	TRBJ2-7	TRBV6-1	-
CASSLANRETQYF	TGTGCCAGCAGCTTAGCGAACAGGGAGACCCAGTACTTC	-	TRBJ2-5	TRBV7-2	-
CAWSVPGKGQPQHF	TGTGCCTGGAGTGTACCGGGGAAGGGTCAGCCCCAGCATTTT	-	TRBJ1-5	TRBV30	few
CASRLPKTGTGVRSGNTIYF	TGTGCAAGTCGCTTACCGAAAACCGGGACAGGGGTCCGCTCTGGAAACACCATATATTTT	-	TRBJ1-3	TRBV12-2	-
CASSLVGTSGNEQFF	TGTGCCAGCAGCTTAGTTGGGACTAGCGGGAATGAGCAGTTCTTC	TRBD2	TRBJ2-1	TRBV7-2	many
CASSLRAGKFYEQYF	TGTGCCAGCAGTTTACGGGCAGGGAAATTCTACGAGCAGTACTTC	-	TRBJ2-7	TRBV28	few
CASRTLRGGTYNEQFF	TGTGCCAGCAGAACCTTGCGGGGAGGGACCTACAATGAGCAGTTCTTC	TRBD2	TRBJ2-1	TRBV6-1	few
CASSLTGYNEQFF	TGTGCCAGCAGCCTGACAGGGTACAATGAGCAGTTCTTC	TRBD1	TRBJ2-1	TRBV5-8	many
CSATGQGTYIEQFF	TGCAGCGCAACCGGACAGGGCACCTACATTGAGCAGTTCTTC	TRBD1	TRBJ2-1	TRBV29-1	-
CSARRFSAGRDNEQFF	TGCAGTGCTAGAAGATTTTCGGCGGGGCGAGACAATGAGCAGTTCTTC	-	TRBJ2-1	TRBV20-1	-
CASTLQGNGYTF	TGTGCCAGCACGCTACAGGGAAATGGCTACACCTTC	-	TRBJ1-2	TRBV2	-
CASSLQGRGETQYF	TGTGCCAGCAGCTTACAGGGGAGAGGAGAGACCCAGTACTTC	-	TRBJ2-5	TRBV7-8	many
CASSRTRINYEQYF	TGTGCCAGCAGCCGGACAAGGATAAACTACGAGCAGTACTTC	-	TRBJ2-7	TRBV2	few
CASSLGTGLAGAYEQYF	TGTGCCAGCAGCTTAGGGACGGGACTAGCGGGAGCCTACGAGCAGTACTTC	TRBD2	TRBJ2-7	TRBV7-2	many
CASSLGTDSGTDTQYF	TGTGCCAGCAGCTTAGGAACAGATTCAGGCACAGATACGCAGTATTTT	-	TRBJ2-3	TRBV11-3	-
CASSLGTGERGYTF	TGTGCCAGCAGTTTAGGTACAGGGGAGCGGGGCTACACCTTC	TRBD1	TRBJ1-2	TRBV28	-
CASTHTRTGLRSQPQHF	TGTGCCAGCACTCACACCCGGACAGGACTAAGGAGTCAGCCCCAGCATTTT	TRBD1	TRBJ1-5	TRBV12-3/TRBV12-4	many
CASSRNKGPSGTRSYNEQFF	TGCGCCAGCAGCCGCAATAAGGGACCTAGCGGGACGCGGTCCTACAATGAGCAGTTCTTC	TRBD2	TRBJ2-1	TRBV4-3	many
CSAKRREFGYEQYF	TGCAGTGCTAAGAGAAGGGAATTCGGCTACGAGCAGTACTTC	-	TRBJ2-7	TRBV20-1	-
CSARLANNEQFF	TGCAGTGCCAGACTAGCTAACAATGAGCAGTTCTTC	TRBD2	TRBJ2-1	TRBV20-1	many
CASTSRDRRSSGANVLTF	TGTGCCAGCACCTCGAGGGACAGGCGTTCCTCTGGGGCCAACGTCCTGACTTTC	TRBD1	TRBJ2-6	TRBV3-1	few
CASSDLGTAEAFF	TGTGCCAGCAGTGATCTAGGGACAGCTGAAGCTTTCTTT	TRBD1	TRBJ1-1	TRBV25-1	few
CASSRTDLYEQYF	TGTGCCAGCAGTCGGACAGACCTATACGAGCAGTACTTC	-	TRBJ2-7	TRBV12-3/TRBV12-4	-
CASSFGGTSSYNEQFF	TGTGCCAGCAGTTTTGGGGGAACGAGCTCCTACAATGAGCAGTTCTTC	-	TRBJ2-1	TRBV28	-
CASSLGTGSIGELFF	TGTGCTAGCAGCCTCGGGACAGGGAGTATCGGGGAGCTGTTTTTT	TRBD1	TRBJ2-2	TRBV7-7	-
CSVRAGGKTGELFF	TGCAGCGTTCGGGCCGGAGGAAAAACCGGGGAGCTGTTTTTT	-	TRBJ2-2	TRBV29-1	many
CASSGTLRTDTQYF	TGTGCCAGCAGTGGGACACTTCGCACAGATACGCAGTATTTT	-	TRBJ2-3	TRBV25-1	few
CSVEDPTGGMGYGYTF	TGCAGCGTTGAAGATCCGACAGGCGGTATGGGGTATGGCTACACCTTC	-	TRBJ1-2	TRBV29-1	many
CASSYSAGTGHDEKLFF	TGTGCCAGCAGTTACTCCGCCGGGACAGGTCACGATGAAAAACTGTTTTTT	TRBD1	TRBJ1-4	TRBV6-2/TRBV6-3	few
CSAPREGQAFYSDNEQFF	TGCAGCGCCCCTCGGGAGGGGCAGGCCTTCTATTCGGACAATGAGCAGTTCTTC	TRBD2	TRBJ2-1	TRBV29-1	many
CASSLLGGTEAFF	TGCGCCAGCAGCTTGTTAGGTGGCACTGAAGCTTTCTTT	-	TRBJ1-1	TRBV5-1	many
CASSQILVGTQETQYF	TGTGCCAGCAGCCAGATACTAGTGGGCACGCAAGAGACCCAGTACTTC	-	TRBJ2-5	TRBV3-1	many